The entry below describes one T cell receptor (beta chain). Antigen unknown. This specimen comes from a study of cytomegalovirus exposure and HLA in healthy donors. The PCR employed 60 Vbeta primers together with 13 Jbeta primers. The table came from immunoSEQ multiplex PCR; TCRdb's copy has only in-frame clones and leaves some out. This table holds about 160,000 clones, approximately 80% found once. Study-level findings and limits: In a later analysis, V- and J-gene trimming of beta chains associated with a DCLRE1C missense variant, replicated independently. There were reportedly fewer N-insertions in an Asian-associated ancestry cluster than the approximately 640-donor mean, in a later analysis. CMV antigen specificity of a few CMV-associated chains was confirmed in vitro.

Sequencing was carried out using PBMCs. The sequence derives from a woman between 18 and 30 years old in good health and CMV-seronegative.

The CDR3 protein is CATSRDNPGQGGYEQYF. CDR3 DNA: TGTGCCACCAGCAGAGACAATCCGGGACAGGGCGGGTACGAGCAGTACTTC. The chain employs TRBV15 and TRBJ2-7; TRBD1 matches 9 bases. The CDR3 runs 17 residues. The J segment lost 4 bases and the V segment lost 0 bases, leaving 10 bases of the junction unmatched. Germline CDR1 and CDR2: LNHNV and YYDKDF (reference sequence).